The T cell receptor (beta chain) described here comes from a study of human T cells and chemical hapten exposure. Study-wide results and limits: Compared to controls, expanded TCRs made significantly more large clusters of similar CDR3s.

The ends were cut back, 5 bases at V and 7 bases at J, with 18 bases in the middle. The V gene's germline CDR1 is SGHRS and CDR2 YFSETQ. This CDR3 is 15 amino acids long. Time point indicated: patch test 2, 6 weeks after DPC sensitization. The treatment denotes: therapeutic diphenylcyclopropenone sensitization with weekly scalp DPC. Many counts were recorded for this clonotype. Antigen specificity is unknown. As handled by the study authors: Counts of TCRs in each sample centred on a median of around 96,000 and extended from approximately 20,000 to 700,000. MiXCR, applied by TCRdb to the RACE reads, yields one record per CDR3 protein. The V and J calls were determined by TCRdb, not by the authors. The table lists some 80,000 distinct CDR3 sequences, approximately 10% of them singletons.

The specimen comprised whole blood, sampled in connection with sensitization to the hapten diphenylcyclopropenone (DPC). The receptor was derived from a man in his late teens or twenties with alopecia areata. Some clones in this sample may be carry-over from other donors' samples. The V and J genes are TRBV5-1 and TRBJ1-4, with D tentatively TRBD1 (5 bases). The CDR3 DNA is TGCGCCAGCAGTAGCACCGGGACCGGGGGTGAAAAACTGTTTTTT. Translation: CASSSTGTGGEKLFF.